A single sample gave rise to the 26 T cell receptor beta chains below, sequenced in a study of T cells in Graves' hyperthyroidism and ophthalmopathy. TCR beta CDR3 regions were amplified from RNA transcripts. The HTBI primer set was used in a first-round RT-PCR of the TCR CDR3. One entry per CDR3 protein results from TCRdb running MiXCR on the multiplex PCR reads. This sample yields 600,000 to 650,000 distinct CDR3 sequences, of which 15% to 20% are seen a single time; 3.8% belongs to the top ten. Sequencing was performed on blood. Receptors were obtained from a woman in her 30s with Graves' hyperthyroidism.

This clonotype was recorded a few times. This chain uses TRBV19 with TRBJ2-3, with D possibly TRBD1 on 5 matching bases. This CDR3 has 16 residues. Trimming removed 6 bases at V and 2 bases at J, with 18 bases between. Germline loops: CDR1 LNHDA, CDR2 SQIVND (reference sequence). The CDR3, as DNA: TGTGCCAGTAGCACACTCTCCGACAGTCACACAGATACGCAGTATTTT. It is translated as CASSTLSDSHTDTQYF.

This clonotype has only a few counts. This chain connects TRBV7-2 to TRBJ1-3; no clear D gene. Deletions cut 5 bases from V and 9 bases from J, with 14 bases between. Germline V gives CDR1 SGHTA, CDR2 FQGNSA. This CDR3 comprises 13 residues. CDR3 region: CASSRGLGGTIYF. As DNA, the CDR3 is TGTGCCAGCAGCCGAGGGTTGGGCGGCACCATATATTTT. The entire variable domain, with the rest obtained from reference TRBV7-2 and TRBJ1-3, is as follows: GAGVSQSPSNKVTEKGKDVELRCDPISGHTALYWYRQSLGQGLEFLIYFQGNSAPDKSGLPSDRFSAERTGGSVSTLTIQRTQQEDSAVYLCASSRGLGGTIYFGEGSWLTVV.

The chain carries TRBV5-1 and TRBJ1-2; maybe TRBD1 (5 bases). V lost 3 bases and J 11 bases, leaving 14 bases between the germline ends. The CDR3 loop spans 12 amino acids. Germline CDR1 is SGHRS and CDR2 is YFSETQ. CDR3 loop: CASSWDRERYTF. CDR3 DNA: TGCGCCAGCAGCTGGGACCGCGAGAGGTACACCTTC. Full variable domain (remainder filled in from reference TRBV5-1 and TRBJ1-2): KAGVTQTPRYLIKTRGQQVTLSCSPISGHRSVSWYQQTPGQGLQFLFEYFSETQRNKGNFPGRFSGRQFSNSRSEMNVSTLELGDSALYLCASSWDRERYTFGSGTRLTVV.

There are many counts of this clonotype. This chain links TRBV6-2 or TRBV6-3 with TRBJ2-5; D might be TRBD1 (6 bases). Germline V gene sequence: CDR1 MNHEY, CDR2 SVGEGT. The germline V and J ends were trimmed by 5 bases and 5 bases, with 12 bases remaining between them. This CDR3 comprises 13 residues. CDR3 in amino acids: CASSSQGWETQYF. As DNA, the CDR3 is TGTGCCAGCAGTAGTCAGGGGTGGGAGACCCAGTACTTC.

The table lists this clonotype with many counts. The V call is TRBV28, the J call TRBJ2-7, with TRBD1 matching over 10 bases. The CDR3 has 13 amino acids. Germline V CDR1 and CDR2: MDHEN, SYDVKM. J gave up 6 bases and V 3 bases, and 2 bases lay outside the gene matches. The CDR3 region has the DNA TGTGCCAGCAGTTTGGGACAGGGGCTCGAGCAGTACTTC. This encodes CASSLGQGLEQYF. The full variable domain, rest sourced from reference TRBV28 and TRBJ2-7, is DVKVTQSSRYLVKRTGEKVFLECVQDMDHENMFWYRQDPGLGLRLIYFSYDVKMKEKGDIPEGYSVSREKKERFSLILESASTNQTSMYLCASSLGQGLEQYFGPGTRLTVT.

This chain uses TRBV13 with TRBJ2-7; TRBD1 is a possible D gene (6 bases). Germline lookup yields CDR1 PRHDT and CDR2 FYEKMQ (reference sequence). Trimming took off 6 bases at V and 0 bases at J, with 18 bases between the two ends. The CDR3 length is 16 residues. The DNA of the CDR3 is TGTGCCAGCAGTCAAGGGGGTGGCGGAAACTCCTACGAGCAGTACTTC. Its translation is CASSQGGGGNSYEQYF.

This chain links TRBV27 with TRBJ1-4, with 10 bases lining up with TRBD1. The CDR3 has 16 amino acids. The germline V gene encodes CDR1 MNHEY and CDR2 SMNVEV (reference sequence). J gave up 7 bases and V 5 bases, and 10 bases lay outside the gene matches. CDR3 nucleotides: TGTGCCAGCAGTAGAGGGACAGGGGTCGGTGGTGAAAAACTGTTTTTT. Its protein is CASSRGTGVGGEKLFF.

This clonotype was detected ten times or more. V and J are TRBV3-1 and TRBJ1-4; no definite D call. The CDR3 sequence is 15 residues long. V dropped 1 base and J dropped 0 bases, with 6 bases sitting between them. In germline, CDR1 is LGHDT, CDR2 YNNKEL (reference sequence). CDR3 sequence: CASSQGTATNEKLFF. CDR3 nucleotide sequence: TGTGCCAGCAGCCAAGGAACAGCAACTAATGAAAAACTGTTTTTT.

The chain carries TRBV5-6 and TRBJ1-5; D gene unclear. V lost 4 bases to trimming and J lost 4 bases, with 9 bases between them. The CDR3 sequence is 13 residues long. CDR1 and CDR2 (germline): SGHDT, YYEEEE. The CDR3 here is CASSAGRNQPQHF. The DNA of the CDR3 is TGTGCCAGCAGCGCCGGGAGAAATCAGCCCCAGCATTTT.

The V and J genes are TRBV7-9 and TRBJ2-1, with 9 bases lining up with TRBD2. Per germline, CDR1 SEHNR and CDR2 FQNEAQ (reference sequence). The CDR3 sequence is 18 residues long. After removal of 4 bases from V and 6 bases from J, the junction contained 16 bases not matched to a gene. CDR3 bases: TGTGCCAGCAGCTCATCTCCCGGGACTAGCCCCAGGGTCAATGAGCAGTTCTTC. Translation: CASSSSPGTSPRVNEQFF.

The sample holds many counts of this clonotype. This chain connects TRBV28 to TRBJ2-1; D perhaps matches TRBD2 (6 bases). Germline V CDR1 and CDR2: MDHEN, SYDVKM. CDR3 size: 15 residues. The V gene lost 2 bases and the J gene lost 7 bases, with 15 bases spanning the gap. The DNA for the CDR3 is TGTGCCAGCAGTTTAAACCCGGGAGCTCTTAATGAGCAGTTCTTC. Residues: CASSLNPGALNEQFF.

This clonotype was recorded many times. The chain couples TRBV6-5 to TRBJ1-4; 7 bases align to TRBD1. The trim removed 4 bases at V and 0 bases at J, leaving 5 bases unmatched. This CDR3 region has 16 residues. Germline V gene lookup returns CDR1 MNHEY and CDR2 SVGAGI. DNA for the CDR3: TGTGCCAGCAGTTCACGGGACAGCGCAACTAATGAAAAACTGTTTTTT. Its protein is CASSSRDSATNEKLFF.

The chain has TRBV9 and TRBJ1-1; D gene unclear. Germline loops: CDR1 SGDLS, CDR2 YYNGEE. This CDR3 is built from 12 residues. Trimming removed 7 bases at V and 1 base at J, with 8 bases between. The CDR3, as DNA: TGTGCCAGCGGCGAGGGGAACACTGAAGCTTTCTTT. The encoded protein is CASGEGNTEAFF.

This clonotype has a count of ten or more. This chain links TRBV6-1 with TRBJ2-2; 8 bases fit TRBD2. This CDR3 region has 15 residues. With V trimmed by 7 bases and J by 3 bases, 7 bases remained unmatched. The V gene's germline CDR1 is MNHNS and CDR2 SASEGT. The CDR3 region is CASNSGIYDTGELFF. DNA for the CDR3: TGTGCCAGCAATAGCGGGATTTATGACACCGGGGAGCTGTTTTTT.

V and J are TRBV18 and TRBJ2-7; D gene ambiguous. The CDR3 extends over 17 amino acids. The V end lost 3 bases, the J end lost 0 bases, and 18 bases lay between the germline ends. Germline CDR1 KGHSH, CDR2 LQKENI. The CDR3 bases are TGTGCCAGCTCACCGGGCAGCCTTCGCCGAAGCTCCTACGAGCAGTACTTC. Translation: CASSPGSLRRSSYEQYF. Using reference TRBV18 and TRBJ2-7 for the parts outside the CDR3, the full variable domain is NAGVMQNPRHLVRRRGQEARLRCSPMKGHSHVYWYRQLPEEGLKFMVYLQKENIIDESGMPKERFSAEFPKEGPSILRIQQVVRGDSAAYFCASSPGSLRRSSYEQYFGPGTRLTVT.

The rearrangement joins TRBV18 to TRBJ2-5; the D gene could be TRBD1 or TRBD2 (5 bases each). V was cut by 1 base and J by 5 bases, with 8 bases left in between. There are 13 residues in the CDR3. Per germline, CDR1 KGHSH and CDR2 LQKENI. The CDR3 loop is CASSPQGTETQYF. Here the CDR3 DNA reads TGTGCCAGCTCACCACAGGGGACCGAGACCCAGTACTTC. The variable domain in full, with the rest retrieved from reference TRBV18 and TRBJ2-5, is NAGVMQNPRHLVRRRGQEARLRCSPMKGHSHVYWYRQLPEEGLKFMVYLQKENIIDESGMPKERFSAEFPKEGPSILRIQQVVRGDSAAYFCASSPQGTETQYFGPGTRLLVL.

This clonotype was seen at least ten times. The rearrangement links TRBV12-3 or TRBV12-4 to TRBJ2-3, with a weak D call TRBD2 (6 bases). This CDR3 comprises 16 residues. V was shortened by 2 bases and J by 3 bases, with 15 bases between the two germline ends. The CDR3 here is CASSLLPGGETDTQYF. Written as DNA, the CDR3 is TGTGCCAGCAGTTTACTTCCAGGAGGGGAGACAGATACGCAGTATTTT.

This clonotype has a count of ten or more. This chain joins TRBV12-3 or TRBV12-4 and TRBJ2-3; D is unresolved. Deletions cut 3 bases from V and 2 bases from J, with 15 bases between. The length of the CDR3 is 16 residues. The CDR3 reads CASSLGPLPTTDTQYF. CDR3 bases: TGTGCCAGCAGTTTGGGTCCTTTACCGACCACAGATACGCAGTATTTT.

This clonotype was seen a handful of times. In DNA, the CDR3 is TGTGCCAGCAGTTCTCTTGGACAGATCCTACTAGGCTACACCTTC. Protein product: CASSSLGQILLGYTF. The chain recombines TRBV28 with TRBJ1-2; perhaps TRBD1 as D (6 bases). V lost 4 bases and J 8 bases, leaving 20 bases between the germline ends. The CDR3 runs 15 residues. Germline V gives CDR1 MDHEN, CDR2 SYDVKM.

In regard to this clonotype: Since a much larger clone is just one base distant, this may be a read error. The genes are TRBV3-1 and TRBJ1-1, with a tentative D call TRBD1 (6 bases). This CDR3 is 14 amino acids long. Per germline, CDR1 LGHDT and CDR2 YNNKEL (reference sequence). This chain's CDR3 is CASSRDGQSSDAFF. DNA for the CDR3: TGTGCCAGCAGCCGGGACGGACAGTCTTCTGATGCTTTCTTT.

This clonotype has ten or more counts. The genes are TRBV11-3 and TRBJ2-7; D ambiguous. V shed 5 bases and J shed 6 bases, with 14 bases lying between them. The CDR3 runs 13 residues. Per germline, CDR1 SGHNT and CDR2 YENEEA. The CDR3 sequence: CASSTGRWLEQYF. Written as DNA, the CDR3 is TGTGCCAGCAGCACGGGCAGATGGCTCGAGCAGTACTTC.

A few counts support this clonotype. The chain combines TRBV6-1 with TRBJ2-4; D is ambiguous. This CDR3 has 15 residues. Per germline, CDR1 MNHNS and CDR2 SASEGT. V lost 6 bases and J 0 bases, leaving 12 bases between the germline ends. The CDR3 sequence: CASRDDGRAKNIQYF. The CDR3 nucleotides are TGTGCCAGCAGGGACGACGGAAGAGCCAAAAACATTCAGTACTTC.

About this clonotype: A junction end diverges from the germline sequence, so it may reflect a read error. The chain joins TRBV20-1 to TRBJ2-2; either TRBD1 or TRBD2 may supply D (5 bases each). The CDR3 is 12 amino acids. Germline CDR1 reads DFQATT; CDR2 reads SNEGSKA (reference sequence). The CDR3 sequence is CSALGVLGELFF. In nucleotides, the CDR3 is TGCAGTGCTCTGGGGGTGCTCGGGGAACTGTTTTTT.

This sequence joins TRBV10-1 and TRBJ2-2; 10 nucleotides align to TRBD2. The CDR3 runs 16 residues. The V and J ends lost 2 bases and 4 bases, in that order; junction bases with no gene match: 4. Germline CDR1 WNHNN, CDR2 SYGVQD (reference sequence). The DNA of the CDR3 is TGCGCCAGCAGTGAGGAGACTAGCGGGCTCACCGGGGAGCTGTTTTTT. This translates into CASSEETSGLTGELFF.

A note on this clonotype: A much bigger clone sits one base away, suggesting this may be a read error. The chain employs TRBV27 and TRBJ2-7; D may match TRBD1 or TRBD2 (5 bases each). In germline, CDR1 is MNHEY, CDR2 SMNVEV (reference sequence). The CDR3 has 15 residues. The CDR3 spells CTSSFRVRGSYEQYF. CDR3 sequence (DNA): TGTACCAGCAGTTTCAGGGTGAGGGGCTCCTACGAGCAGTACTTC.

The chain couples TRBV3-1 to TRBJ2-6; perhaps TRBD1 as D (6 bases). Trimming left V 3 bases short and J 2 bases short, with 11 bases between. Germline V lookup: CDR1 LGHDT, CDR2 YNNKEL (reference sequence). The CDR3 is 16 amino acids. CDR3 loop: CASSHPGTPGANVLTF. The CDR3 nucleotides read TGTGCCAGCAGCCATCCCGGGACACCTGGGGCCAACGTCCTGACTTTC.